One and the same sample provided the 3 T cell receptor beta chains below, sequenced in a study of human T cells and chemical hapten exposure. TCRdb reprocessed the RACE reads with MiXCR, giving one entry per CDR3 protein. This table holds 380,000 or so distinct CDR3 sequences, 4.5% to 7% found once. Time point in this sample: pre-sensitization, week 0. Treatment here: therapeutic diphenylcyclopropenone sensitization with weekly scalp DPC. The sample here was whole blood, taken in connection with sensitization to the hapten diphenylcyclopropenone (DPC). Receptors were obtained from a woman younger than 30 with alopecia areata. Some clones in this sample may be carry-over from other donors' samples.

This clonotype was observed a few times. The CDR3 loop reads CASRDTTTQYGYTF. In nucleotides, the CDR3 is TGTGCCAGCAGGGACACCACAACCCAATATGGCTACACCTTC. The chain recombines TRBV6-1 with TRBJ1-2; possibly TRBD1 for D (5 bases). This CDR3 region has 14 residues. Trimming took off 6 bases at V and 5 bases at J, with 16 bases between the two ends. The germline V gene has CDR1 MNHNS and CDR2 SASEGT.

At least ten counts were recorded for this clonotype. CDR3 residues: CASQMNTEAFF. Here the CDR3 DNA reads TGTGCCAGTCAGATGAACACTGAAGCTTTCTTT. The chain has TRBV12-3 or TRBV12-4 and TRBJ1-1; D is ambiguous. The CDR3 has 11 amino acids. V lost 9 bases and J 0 bases, leaving 5 bases between the germline ends.

Only a few counts were recorded for this clonotype. This chain joins TRBV7-2 and TRBJ2-1; D is possibly TRBD1 or TRBD2 (5 bases each). This CDR3 has 16 residues. The ends were cut back, 5 bases at V and 2 bases at J, with 16 bases in the middle. Germline values: CDR1 SGHTA, CDR2 FQGNSA. The CDR3: CASSGREQATYNEQFF. DNA of the CDR3: TGTGCCAGCAGCGGACGGGAACAGGCGACCTACAATGAGCAGTTCTTC. The variable domain in full, completed from reference TRBV7-2 and TRBJ2-1, reads GAGVSQSPSNKVTEKGKDVELRCDPISGHTALYWYRQSLGQGLEFLIYFQGNSAPDKSGLPSDRFSAERTGGSVSTLTIQRTQQEDSAVYLCASSGREQATYNEQFFGPGTRLTVL.